The 27 T cell receptor beta chains given below trace back to one sample, sequenced in a study of cytomegalovirus exposure and HLA in healthy donors. The PCR contained 60 Vbeta and 13 Jbeta primers. The assay was immunoSEQ multiplex PCR, and TCRdb's table has in-frame clones only and misses some. The table lists some 120,000 clones, with more than 0.8% in the top ten. Sequencing used PBMCs. The receptors stem from a man between 18 and 29 years old in good health and CMV-seronegative.

The chain links TRBV9 to TRBJ2-7, with 8 bases aligning to TRBD1. Germline values: CDR1 SGDLS, CDR2 YYNGEE. J lost 6 bases, V lost 4 bases, and 6 bases had no gene match. The length of the CDR3 is 13 residues. CDR3 nucleotide sequence: TGTGCCAGCAGCACAATGACAGGGGCCGAGCAGTACTTC. It specifies CASSTMTGAEQYF.

J is TRBJ1-1 and V is TRBV5-1; TRBD1 matches 8 bases. Losses at the gene ends were 0 bases for V and 4 bases for J; bases not matched to a gene: 8. From germline, CDR1 is SGHRS and CDR2 YFSETQ. There are 16 residues in the CDR3. The CDR3 protein is CASSLGGFRGPTEAFF. The CDR3, as DNA: TGCGCCAGCAGCTTGGGGGGATTCAGGGGGCCCACTGAAGCTTTCTTT. Using reference TRBV5-1 and TRBJ1-1 for the parts outside the CDR3, the full variable domain is KAGVTQTPRYLIKTRGQQVTLSCSPISGHRSVSWYQQTPGQGLQFLFEYFSETQRNKGNFPGRFSGRQFSNSRSEMNVSTLELGDSALYLCASSLGGFRGPTEAFFGQGTRLTVV.

V gene TRBV5-1 combines with J gene TRBJ2-3, with D perhaps TRBD1 (5 bases). Deletions cut 2 bases from V and 5 bases from J, with 9 bases between. CDR3 length: 13 residues. From germline, CDR1 is SGHRS and CDR2 YFSETQ. The CDR3 region has the DNA TGCGCCAGCAGCTTCCGAAGGGGAGATACGCAGTATTTT. Protein sequence: CASSFRRGDTQYF.

In the case of this clone: One junction end disagrees with the germline gene, perhaps due to a read error. The chain employs TRBV7-9 and TRBJ2-4; D is perhaps TRBD1 (6 bases). The CDR3 runs to 11 residues. CDR1 is SEHNR, CDR2 FQNEAQ, per germline (reference sequence). This CDR3 reads CASSARTVLHF. The CDR3 DNA is TGTGCCAGCAGCGCCCGGACAGTTTTACACTTC.

The chain recombines TRBV28 with TRBJ2-7, with 8 bases lining up with TRBD2. Germline CDR1 MDHEN, CDR2 SYDVKM. This CDR3 region has 13 residues. V lost 7 bases, J lost 2 bases, and 4 bases stayed unmatched. The CDR3 coding sequence is TGTGCCAGCAACGGCGGGGGGACCTACGAGCAGTACTTC. This gives the protein CASNGGGTYEQYF. The full variable domain, with the rest looked up from reference TRBV28 and TRBJ2-7, is DVKVTQSSRYLVKRTGEKVFLECVQDMDHENMFWYRQDPGLGLRLIYFSYDVKMKEKGDIPEGYSVSREKKERFSLILESASTNQTSMYLCASNGGGTYEQYFGPGTRLTVT.

The chain employs TRBV6-5 and TRBJ2-1; maybe TRBD1 (5 bases). This CDR3 comprises 16 residues. V was cut by 0 bases and J by 7 bases, with 16 bases left in between. CDR1 and CDR2 from the germline V gene are MNHEY and SVGAGI. The CDR3 loop reads CASSYSVPGLGNEQFF. The CDR3 coding sequence is TGTGCCAGCAGTTACTCGGTCCCAGGGCTAGGGAATGAGCAGTTCTTC.

V usage is TRBV5-4 and J usage is TRBJ2-7; the match to TRBD1 covers 11 bases. Trimming at V came to 0 bases and at J to 3 bases, leaving 5 bases not matched to a gene. The CDR3 has 16 amino acids. CDR1 is SGHNT, CDR2 YYREEE, per germline (reference sequence). CDR3 bases: TGTGCCAGCAGCTTGGGGCCCGGGACAGGGGGCTACGAGCAGTACTTC. Protein: CASSLGPGTGGYEQYF.

The rearrangement joins TRBV19 to TRBJ1-5; D is possibly TRBD1 (5 bases). The ends were cut back, 6 bases at V and 6 bases at J, with 18 bases in the middle. The germline V gene encodes CDR1 LNHDA and CDR2 SQIVND (reference sequence). The CDR3 is 15 residues long. The CDR3 bases are TGTGCCAGTAGGGGCCGGGAGGGGTCGGGTCAGCCCCAGCATTTT. It specifies CASRGREGSGQPQHF. The full variable domain, rest sourced from reference TRBV19 and TRBJ1-5, is DGGITQSPKYLFRKEGQNVTLSCEQNLNHDAMYWYRQDPGQGLRLIYYSQIVNDFQKGDIAEGYSVSREKKESFPLTVTSAQKNPTAFYLCASRGREGSGQPQHFGDGTRLSIL.

The chain has TRBV9 and TRBJ1-2, with TRBD1 matching over 8 bases. CDR3 length: 16 residues. V was pared by 1 base and J by 2 bases, with 7 bases of the junction left unmatched. CDR1 is SGDLS, CDR2 YYNGEE, per germline. CDR3 sequence: CASSVPQGAHNYGYTF. The CDR3 DNA is TGTGCCAGCAGCGTACCCCAGGGGGCTCACAACTATGGCTACACCTTC.

The chain recombines TRBV5-1 with TRBJ1-6; D call uncertain. The germline V gene encodes CDR1 SGHRS and CDR2 YFSETQ. With 0 bases removed from V and 7 bases from J, the gap between germline ends came to 5 bases. The CDR3 has 13 residues. CDR3 protein: CASSLERNSPLHF. CDR3 DNA sequence: TGCGCCAGCAGCTTGGAGAGGAATTCACCCCTCCACTTT.

This sequence joins TRBV5-1 and TRBJ2-3, with 9 bases identical to TRBD2. The V and J ends lost 4 bases and 0 bases, in that order; junction bases with no gene match: 9. The CDR3 runs 17 residues. Germline V lookup: CDR1 SGHRS, CDR2 YFSETQ. This CDR3 is CASSPRPGLASTDTQYF. The CDR3 DNA follows: TGCGCCAGCAGCCCAAGACCGGGACTAGCAAGCACAGATACGCAGTATTTT.

This sequence joins TRBV5-1 and TRBJ2-5; the D gene is possibly TRBD2 (6 bases). Per germline, CDR1 SGHRS and CDR2 YFSETQ. Trimming stripped 0 bases from V and 5 bases from J, with 11 bases between. The CDR3 totals 14 residues. The DNA of the CDR3 is TGCGCCAGCAGCTTGGTACTAGCCACCGAGACCCAGTACTTC. Translation gives CASSLVLATETQYF.

V and J are TRBV7-6 and TRBJ1-2; D call uncertain. This CDR3 has 13 amino acids. CDR1 is SGHVS, CDR2 FNYEAQ, per germline. Trimming removed 1 base at V and 5 bases at J, with 8 bases between. The CDR3 loop is CASSLGPLYGYTF. Written as DNA, the CDR3 is TGTGCCAGCAGCTTAGGGCCCCTTTATGGCTACACCTTC.

This chain links TRBV6-5 with TRBJ2-7, with 9 bases identical to TRBD1. Germline lookup yields CDR1 MNHEY and CDR2 SVGAGI. V dropped 7 bases and J dropped 0; count of bases not matched to a gene: 4. This CDR3 comprises 14 residues. DNA for the CDR3: TGTGCCAGCATCTCGGACAGGGGCTCCTACGAGCAGTACTTC. It yields the protein CASISDRGSYEQYF.

The V call is TRBV2, the J call TRBJ2-4; TRBD1 might be the D (6 bases). CDR1 and CDR2 (germline): SNHLY, FYNNEI. The V gene lost 4 bases and the J gene lost 4 bases, with 14 bases spanning the gap. This CDR3 is built from 15 residues. The CDR3 loop reads CASSGIDRTKNIQYF. The CDR3 nucleotides are TGTGCCAGCAGTGGAATAGACAGGACTAAAAACATTCAGTACTTC.

This sequence joins TRBV5-4 and TRBJ1-4; D unclear. This CDR3 spans 14 amino acids. Germline V gene sequence: CDR1 SGHNT, CDR2 YYREEE (reference sequence). V was shortened by 1 base and J by 11 bases, with 15 bases between the two germline ends. Written as DNA, the CDR3 is TGTGCCAGCAGCTTGAGAGGGCAGGACGGGAAACTGTTTTTT. Protein product: CASSLRGQDGKLFF.

The chain joins TRBV6-5 to TRBJ1-2; TRBD1 matches at 7 bases. This CDR3 comprises 15 residues. Per the germline V gene, CDR1 is MNHEY and CDR2 is SVGAGI. V gave up 2 bases and J gave up 7 bases; unmatched junction bases: 10. CDR3 region: CASSYRGGGPSGYTF. The DNA of the CDR3 is TGTGCCAGCAGTTACAGAGGGGGCGGACCAAGTGGCTACACCTTC.

The V call is TRBV18, the J call TRBJ2-7; the D gene is possibly TRBD2 (6 bases). Germline lookup yields CDR1 KGHSH and CDR2 LQKENI. The CDR3 is 16 residues long. Trimming left V 6 bases short and J 1 base short, with 19 bases between. This CDR3 reads CASSPRSRDPSYEQYF. CDR3 DNA sequence: TGTGCCAGCTCCCCTCGTTCGCGGGATCCATCCTACGAGCAGTACTTC.

The rearrangement uses TRBV18 and TRBJ1-5; 7 bases agree with TRBD1. CDR3 length equals 14 residues. The V gene's germline CDR1 is KGHSH and CDR2 LQKENI. Trimming cost V 3 bases and J 5 bases; bases outside gene matches: 4. The CDR3 nucleotides read TGTGCCAGCTCACCCCAGGGGACAGATCAGCCCCAGCATTTT. Encoded protein: CASSPQGTDQPQHF.

The CDR3: CATSRDGGTYEQYF. The CDR3 DNA follows: TGTGCCACCAGCAGAGATGGGGGGACCTACGAGCAGTACTTC. The chain carries TRBV15 and TRBJ2-7, with D maybe TRBD2 (6 bases). The CDR3 loop spans 14 amino acids. The V gene's germline CDR1 is LNHNV and CDR2 YYDKDF (reference sequence). Trimming took 0 bases from V and 2 from J, leaving 8 bases between them.

CDR3 amino acids: CASRTNRGLGAEAFF. Written as DNA, the CDR3 is TGTGCCAGTAGGACAAACAGGGGGCTCGGGGCTGAAGCTTTCTTT. This chain links TRBV19 with TRBJ1-1, with 9 nucleotides matching TRBD1. With V trimmed by 6 bases and J by 6 bases, 11 bases remained unmatched. The CDR3 contains 15 residues. Germline-derived CDR1 and CDR2 are LNHDA and SQIVND (reference sequence).

The J gene is TRBJ1-1, the V gene TRBV5-1; a weak D match, TRBD1 (5 bases). CDR3 length: 17 amino acids. Germline loops: CDR1 SGHRS, CDR2 YFSETQ. Trimming shortened V by 4 bases and J by 2 bases, and 21 bases separated the two germline ends. The CDR3 protein is CASSRRPGYNANTEAFF. The CDR3 nucleotides read TGCGCCAGCAGCCGGCGACCAGGGTACAATGCCAACACTGAAGCTTTCTTT.

The chain recombines TRBV6-5 with TRBJ2-3; D is uncertain. The CDR3 has 13 amino acids. Looked up from germline, CDR1 is MNHEY and CDR2 is SVGAGI. V was trimmed by 0 bases and J by 2 bases, leaving 3 bases between them. CDR3 sequence (DNA): TGTGCCAGCAGTTACTCGGCCACAGATACGCAGTATTTT. Encoded protein: CASSYSATDTQYF.

This rearrangement joins TRBV28 to TRBJ2-1, with a possible D match to TRBD1 (6 bases). V lost 8 bases, J lost 0 bases, and 14 bases lay in between. The germline V gene encodes CDR1 MDHEN and CDR2 SYDVKM. The CDR3 extends over 15 amino acids. This chain's CDR3 is CASYTGTSSYNEQFF. As DNA, the CDR3 is TGTGCCAGCTATACCGGGACAAGCTCCTACAATGAGCAGTTCTTC.

This sequence joins TRBV13 and TRBJ2-5, with 11 bases matching TRBD1. CDR3 length equals 17 residues. The V gene end was trimmed by 4 bases and the J gene end by 4 bases; junction bases not matched to a gene: 11. Germline assignment: CDR1 PRHDT and CDR2 FYEKMQ (reference sequence). In DNA, the CDR3 is TGTGCCAGCAGCTCGGGGGGGACAGGGGGAAAAGGAGAGACCCAGTACTTC. Translating it yields CASSSGGTGGKGETQYF.

The CDR3, as DNA: TGTGCCTGGAGTACCACAGGGGTATCAACCCAGTACTTC. The encoded protein is CAWSTTGVSTQYF. The chain carries TRBV30 and TRBJ2-5; TRBD1 matches 7 bases. In germline, CDR1 is GTSNPN, CDR2 SVGIG (reference sequence). The CDR3 consists of 13 residues. The V gene end was trimmed by 2 bases and the J gene end by 8 bases; junction bases not matched to a gene: 8.

V gene TRBV28 combines with J gene TRBJ1-2; possibly TRBD1 for D (6 bases). This CDR3 spans 13 amino acids. The ends were cut back, 5 bases at V and 8 bases at J, with 15 bases in the middle. Germline V CDR1 and CDR2: MDHEN, SYDVKM. DNA for the CDR3: TGTGCCAGCAGTCGGACGGCAGGGGCCGGCTACACCTTC. This sequence encodes CASSRTAGAGYTF.